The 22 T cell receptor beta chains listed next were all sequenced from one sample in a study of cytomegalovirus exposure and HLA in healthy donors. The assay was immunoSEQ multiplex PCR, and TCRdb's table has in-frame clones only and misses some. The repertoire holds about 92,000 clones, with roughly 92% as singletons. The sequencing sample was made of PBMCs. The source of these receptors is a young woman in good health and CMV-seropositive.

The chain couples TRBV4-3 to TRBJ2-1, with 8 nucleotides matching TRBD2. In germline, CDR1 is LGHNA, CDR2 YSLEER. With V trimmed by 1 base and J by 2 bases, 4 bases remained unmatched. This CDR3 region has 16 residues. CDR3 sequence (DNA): TGCGCCAGCAGCCAAGGCGCTAGCGGGCCCTACAATGAGCAGTTCTTC. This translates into CASSQGASGPYNEQFF.

The CDR3 spells CASSQEQGGSYEQYF. DNA of the CDR3: TGCGCCAGCAGCCAAGAGCAGGGGGGCTCCTACGAGCAGTACTTC. The chain uses TRBV4-1 and TRBJ2-7; tentative D call: TRBD1 (7 bases). CDR3 length: 15 amino acids. The germline V gene has CDR1 MGHRA and CDR2 YSYEKL. The V end lost 0 bases, the J end lost 0 bases, and 9 bases lay between the germline ends.

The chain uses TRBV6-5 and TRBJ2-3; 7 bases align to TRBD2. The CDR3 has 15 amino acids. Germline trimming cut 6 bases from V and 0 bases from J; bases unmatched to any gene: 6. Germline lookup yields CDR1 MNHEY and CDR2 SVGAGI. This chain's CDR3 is CASRERGPSTDTQYF. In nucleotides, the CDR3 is TGTGCCAGCAGGGAGCGGGGTCCTAGCACAGATACGCAGTATTTT.

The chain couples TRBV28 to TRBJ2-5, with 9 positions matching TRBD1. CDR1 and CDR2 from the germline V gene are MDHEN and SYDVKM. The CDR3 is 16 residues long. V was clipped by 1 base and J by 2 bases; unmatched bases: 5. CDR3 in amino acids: CASSLSDRGEQETQYF. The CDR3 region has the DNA TGTGCCAGCAGTTTATCGGACAGGGGCGAGCAAGAGACCCAGTACTTC.

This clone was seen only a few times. Here the CDR3 DNA reads TGTGCCAGCAGCGAGCGGGCTTACTCCTACGAGCAGTACTTC. Translation gives CASSERAYSYEQYF. The V gene is TRBV6-6, the J gene TRBJ2-7; D perhaps matches TRBD2 (6 bases). Germline assignment: CDR1 MNHNY and CDR2 SVGAGI (reference sequence). This CDR3 has 14 residues. Trimming shortened V by 6 bases and J by 0 bases, and 12 bases separated the two germline ends.

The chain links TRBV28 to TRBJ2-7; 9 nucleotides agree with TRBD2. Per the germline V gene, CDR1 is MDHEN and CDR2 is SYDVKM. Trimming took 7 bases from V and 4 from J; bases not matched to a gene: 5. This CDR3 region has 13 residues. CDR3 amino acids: CASKMTSGYEQYF. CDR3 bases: TGTGCCAGCAAGATGACTAGCGGTTACGAGCAGTACTTC.

In DNA form, the CDR3 reads TGTGCCAGCAGGATAACAGGGGCCTACGAGCAGTACTTC. Amino acids: CASRITGAYEQYF. The rearrangement uses TRBV2 and TRBJ2-7; 7 nucleotides line up with TRBD1. Losses at the gene ends were 6 bases for V and 2 bases for J; bases not matched to a gene: 4. Germline V gene data show CDR1 as SNHLY and CDR2 as FYNNEI. There are 13 residues in the CDR3.

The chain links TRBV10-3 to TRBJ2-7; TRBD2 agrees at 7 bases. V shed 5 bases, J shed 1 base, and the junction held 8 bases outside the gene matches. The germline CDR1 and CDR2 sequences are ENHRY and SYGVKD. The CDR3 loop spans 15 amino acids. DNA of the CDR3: TGTGCCATCAGTACCAGTACGGGGGGATCCTACGAGCAGTACTTC. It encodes CAISTSTGGSYEQYF.

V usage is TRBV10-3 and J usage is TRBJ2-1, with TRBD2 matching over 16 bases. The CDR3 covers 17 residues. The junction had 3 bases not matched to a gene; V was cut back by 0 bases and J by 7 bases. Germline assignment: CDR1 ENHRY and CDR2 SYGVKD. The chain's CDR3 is CAISESGTSGRGNEQFF. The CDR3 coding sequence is TGTGCCATCAGTGAGTCGGGGACTAGCGGGAGGGGTAATGAGCAGTTCTTC.

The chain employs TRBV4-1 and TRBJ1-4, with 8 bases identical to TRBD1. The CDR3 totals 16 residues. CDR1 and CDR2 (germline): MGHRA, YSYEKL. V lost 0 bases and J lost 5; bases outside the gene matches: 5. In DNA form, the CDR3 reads TGCGCCAGCAGCCAAGAAGGGACAGGAGGGAATGAAAAACTGTTTTTT. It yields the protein CASSQEGTGGNEKLFF.

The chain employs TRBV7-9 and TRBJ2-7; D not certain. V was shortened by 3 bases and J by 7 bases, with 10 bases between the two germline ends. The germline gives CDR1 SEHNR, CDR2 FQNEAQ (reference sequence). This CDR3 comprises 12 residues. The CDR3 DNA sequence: TGTGCCAGCAGCTTGATCGGCGGAGAGCAGTACTTC. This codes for CASSLIGGEQYF.

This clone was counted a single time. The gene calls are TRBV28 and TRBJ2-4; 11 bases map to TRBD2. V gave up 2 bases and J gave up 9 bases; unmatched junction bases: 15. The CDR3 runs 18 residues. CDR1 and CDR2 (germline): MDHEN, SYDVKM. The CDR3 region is CASSLEISGRARVGIQYF. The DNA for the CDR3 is TGTGCCAGCAGTTTAGAGATTAGCGGGAGGGCCCGGGTAGGCATTCAGTACTTC.

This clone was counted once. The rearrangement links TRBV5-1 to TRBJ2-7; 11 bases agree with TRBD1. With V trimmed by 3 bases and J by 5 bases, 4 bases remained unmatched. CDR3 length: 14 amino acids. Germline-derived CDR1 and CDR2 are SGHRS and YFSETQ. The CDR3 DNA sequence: TGCGCCAGCAGCTCGAAGGGACAGGGGGACGAGCAGTACTTC. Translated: CASSSKGQGDEQYF. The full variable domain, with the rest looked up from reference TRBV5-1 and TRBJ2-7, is KAGVTQTPRYLIKTRGQQVTLSCSPISGHRSVSWYQQTPGQGLQFLFEYFSETQRNKGNFPGRFSGRQFSNSRSEMNVSTLELGDSALYLCASSSKGQGDEQYFGPGTRLTVT.

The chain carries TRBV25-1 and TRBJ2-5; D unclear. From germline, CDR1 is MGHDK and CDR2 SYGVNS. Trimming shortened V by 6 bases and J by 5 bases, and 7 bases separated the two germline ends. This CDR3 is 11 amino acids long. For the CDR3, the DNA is TGTGCCAGCAGCCAGTCGGAGACCCAGTACTTC. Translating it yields CASSQSETQYF.

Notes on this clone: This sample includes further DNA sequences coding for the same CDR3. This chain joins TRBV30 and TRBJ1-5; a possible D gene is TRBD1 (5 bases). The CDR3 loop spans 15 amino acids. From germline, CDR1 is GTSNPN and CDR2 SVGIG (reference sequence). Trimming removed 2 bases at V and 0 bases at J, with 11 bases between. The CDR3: CAWSRGADSNQPQHF. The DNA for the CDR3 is TGTGCCTGGAGTCGTGGGGCGGATAGCAATCAGCCCCAGCATTTT.

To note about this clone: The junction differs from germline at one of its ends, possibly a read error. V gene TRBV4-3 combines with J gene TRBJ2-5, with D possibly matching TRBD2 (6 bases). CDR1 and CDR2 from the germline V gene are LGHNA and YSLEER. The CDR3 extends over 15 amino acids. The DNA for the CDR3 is TGCGCCAGCAGCCAAGATGCGCGGGGAACCCCCTCACCCGACTTC. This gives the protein CASSQDARGTPSPDF.

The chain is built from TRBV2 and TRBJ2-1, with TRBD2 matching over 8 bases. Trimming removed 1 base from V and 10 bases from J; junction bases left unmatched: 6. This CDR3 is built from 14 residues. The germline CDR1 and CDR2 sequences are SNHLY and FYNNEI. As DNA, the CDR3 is TGTGCCAGCAGTGAAGAGAGACTAGCGTTAGAGCAGTTCTTC. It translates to CASSEERLALEQFF. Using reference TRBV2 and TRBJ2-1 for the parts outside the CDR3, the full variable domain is EPEVTQTPSHQVTQMGQEVILRCVPISNHLYFYWYRQILGQKVEFLVSFYNNEISEKSEIFDDQFSVERPDGSNFTLKIRSTKLEDSAMYFCASSEERLALEQFFGPGTRLTVL.

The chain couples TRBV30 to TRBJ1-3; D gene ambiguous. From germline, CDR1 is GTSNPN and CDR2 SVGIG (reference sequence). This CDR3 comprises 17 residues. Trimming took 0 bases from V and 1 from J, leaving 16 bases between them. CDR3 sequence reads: CAWSVPPARVSGNTIYF. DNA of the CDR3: TGTGCCTGGAGTGTCCCCCCTGCGCGGGTATCTGGAAACACCATATATTTT.

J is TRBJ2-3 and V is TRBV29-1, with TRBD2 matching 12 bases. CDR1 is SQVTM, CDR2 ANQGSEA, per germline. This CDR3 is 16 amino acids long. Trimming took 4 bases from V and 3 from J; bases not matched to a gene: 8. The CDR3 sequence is CSVGILAGGPTDTQYF. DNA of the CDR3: TGCAGCGTTGGAATCCTAGCGGGAGGGCCAACAGATACGCAGTATTTT.

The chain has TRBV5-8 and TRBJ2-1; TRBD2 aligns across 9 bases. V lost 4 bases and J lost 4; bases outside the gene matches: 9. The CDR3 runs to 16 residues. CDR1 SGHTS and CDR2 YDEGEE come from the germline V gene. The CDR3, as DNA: TGTGCCAGCAGCGGAGTCCTAGCGGGGATATACAATGAGCAGTTCTTC. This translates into CASSGVLAGIYNEQFF.

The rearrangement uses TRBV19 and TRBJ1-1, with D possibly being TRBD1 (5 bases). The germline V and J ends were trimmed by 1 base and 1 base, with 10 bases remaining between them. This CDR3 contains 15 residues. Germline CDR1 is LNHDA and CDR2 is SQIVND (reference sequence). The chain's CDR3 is CASSIVFGQNTEAFF. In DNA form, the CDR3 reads TGTGCCAGTAGTATAGTTTTCGGACAGAACACTGAAGCTTTCTTT.

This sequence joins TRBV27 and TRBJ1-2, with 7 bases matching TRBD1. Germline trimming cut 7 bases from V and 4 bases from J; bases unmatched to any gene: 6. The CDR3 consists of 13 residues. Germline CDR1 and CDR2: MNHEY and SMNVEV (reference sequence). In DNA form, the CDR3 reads TGTGCCAGCAAAAGGGGGCAAGGCTATGGCTACACCTTC. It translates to CASKRGQGYGYTF.